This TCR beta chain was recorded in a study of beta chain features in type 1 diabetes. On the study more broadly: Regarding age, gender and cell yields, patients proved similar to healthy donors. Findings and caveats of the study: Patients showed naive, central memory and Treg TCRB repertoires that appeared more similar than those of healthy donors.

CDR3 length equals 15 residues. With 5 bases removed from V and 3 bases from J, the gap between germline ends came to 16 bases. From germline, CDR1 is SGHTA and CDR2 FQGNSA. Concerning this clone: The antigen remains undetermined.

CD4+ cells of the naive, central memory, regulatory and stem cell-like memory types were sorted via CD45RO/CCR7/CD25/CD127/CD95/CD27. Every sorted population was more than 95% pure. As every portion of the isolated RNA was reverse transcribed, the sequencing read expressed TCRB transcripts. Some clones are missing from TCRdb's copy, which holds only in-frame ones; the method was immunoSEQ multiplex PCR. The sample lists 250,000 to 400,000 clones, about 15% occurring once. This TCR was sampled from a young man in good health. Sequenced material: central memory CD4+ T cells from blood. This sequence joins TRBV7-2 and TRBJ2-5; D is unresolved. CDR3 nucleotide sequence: TGTGCCAGCAGCCCGGGCTCGGTGACGGAAGAGACCCAGTACTTC. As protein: CASSPGSVTEETQYF. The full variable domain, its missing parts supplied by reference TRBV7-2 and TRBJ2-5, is GAGVSQSPSNKVTEKGKDVELRCDPISGHTALYWYRQSLGQGLEFLIYFQGNSAPDKSGLPSDRFSAERTGGSVSTLTIQRTQQEDSAVYLCASSPGSVTEETQYFGPGTRLLVL.